This TCR beta chain came from a study of blood T cells in healthy people across ages. Findings and caveats of the study: Diversity was estimated from one million T cells, and these estimates were considered underestimates.

Of note for this clonotype: Its antigen is still unknown. This clone may be a read error of a much larger clone one base away. Because the CDR3 is missing its conserved closing phenylalanine or tryptophan, this is likely a read error.

Per germline, CDR1 ENHRY and CDR2 SYGVKD. This CDR3 has 10 residues. Trimming took off 10 bases at V and 11 bases at J, with 14 bases between the two ends. It was with a sample-barcoded 5' primer and a J-beta primer mix that a second PCR of roughly 7 to 12 cycles was run. One entry per CDR3 protein results from TCRdb running MiXCR on the 5' RACE reads. The table lists hundreds of thousands of distinct CDR3 sequences, 49% of them singletons. Individuals who donated were healthy Caucasians from Russia aged about 6 to 90. Extraction yielded at least 6 micrograms of total RNA per sample. This chain connects TRBV10-3 to TRBJ2-5, with D tentatively TRBD1 (6 bases). The TCR comes from a woman aged 55-69 years in good health. The material sequenced was blood. This chain's CDR3 is CATEEGEQYL. The DNA for the CDR3 is TGTGCCACCGAAGAGGGGGAGCAGTACTTA.